These 28 T cell receptor beta chains share one sample of origin, sequenced in a study of blood T cell repertoires in COVID-19. Measured with immunoSEQ multiplex PCR; TCRdb has only the in-frame clones, and not every one. The table has fewer than 150,000 clones, less than 85% seen once. Sample: peripheral blood. Receptor source: a woman of 80 years or more in a cohort sampled during active or convalescent COVID-19.

This clone was seen once. V usage is TRBV29-1 and J usage is TRBJ2-7, with 9 nucleotides matching TRBD1. The CDR3 extends over 19 amino acids. CDR1 and CDR2 from the germline V gene are SQVTM and ANQGSEA. Trimming took 0 bases from V and 2 from J; bases not matched to a gene: 17. The chain's CDR3 is CSVEDNPPTGGARTYEQYV. The CDR3 DNA sequence: TGCAGCGTTGAAGATAACCCCCCTACAGGGGGCGCGCGGACCTACGAGCAGTACGTC.

This clone was seen once. The genes are TRBV11-2 and TRBJ1-4, with 9 bases matching TRBD1. Germline CDR1 and CDR2: SGHAT and FQNNGV. Germline trimming cut 5 bases from V and 4 bases from J; bases unmatched to any gene: 8. CDR3 length: 16 residues. In nucleotides, the CDR3 is TGTGCCAGCAGCGAGACAGGGGGGATCCTTAATGAAAAACTGTTTTTT. It yields the protein CASSETGGILNEKLFF.

The chain has TRBV24-1 and TRBJ1-5; no firm D call. The CDR3 consists of 16 residues. V was pared by 2 bases and J by 0 bases, with 10 bases between. Germline V gene data show CDR1 as KGHDR and CDR2 as SFDVKD. The CDR3 nucleotides read TGTGCCACCAGTGATTGGACGGGGTTTAGCAATCAGCCCCAGCATTTT. Protein: CATSDWTGFSNQPQHF.

V and J are TRBV7-2 and TRBJ1-5; D is ambiguous. Germline CDR1 is SGHTA and CDR2 is FQGNSA. There are 13 residues in the CDR3. V lost 4 bases and J 8 bases, leaving 12 bases between the germline ends. The CDR3 nucleotides read TGTGCCAGCAGCTCGGGGAAAGGTGAGCCCCAGCATTTT. It specifies CASSSGKGEPQHF.

The rearrangement links TRBV7-2 to TRBJ1-4, with a weak D call TRBD1 (5 bases). Germline CDR1 SGHTA, CDR2 FQGNSA. V lost 6 bases to trimming and J lost 1 base, with 9 bases between them. The CDR3 runs to 14 residues. The CDR3 DNA sequence: TGTGCCAGCAGGGCAGGGATAACTAATGAAAAACTGTTTTTT. Protein sequence: CASRAGITNEKLFF.

V is TRBV5-1 and J is TRBJ1-1; 8 bases map to TRBD1. This CDR3 region has 20 residues. With V trimmed by 2 bases and J by 0 bases, 18 bases remained unmatched. Per the germline V gene, CDR1 is SGHRS and CDR2 is YFSETQ. Written as DNA, the CDR3 is TGCGCCAGCAGCTTCGGGCACAGGGGGAGGGCGGTACACGTGAACACTGAAGCTTTCTTT. Its translation: CASSFGHRGRAVHVNTEAFF. The entire variable domain, with the rest obtained from reference TRBV5-1 and TRBJ1-1, is as follows: KAGVTQTPRYLIKTRGQQVTLSCSPISGHRSVSWYQQTPGQGLQFLFEYFSETQRNKGNFPGRFSGRQFSNSRSEMNVSTLELGDSALYLCASSFGHRGRAVHVNTEAFFGQGTRLTVV.

The chain couples TRBV5-6 to TRBJ1-2, with a weak D call TRBD1 (5 bases). This CDR3 region has 12 residues. The germline CDR1 and CDR2 sequences are SGHDT and YYEEEE. Trimming removed 3 bases at V and 6 bases at J, with 9 bases between. The CDR3 nucleotides are TGTGCCAGCAGCTGGGTGACAGATGGCTACACCTTC. Amino acid sequence: CASSWVTDGYTF.

This clone was detected only once. The V gene is TRBV18, the J gene TRBJ1-2; no firm D call. The CDR3 runs 12 residues. The V gene's germline CDR1 is KGHSH and CDR2 LQKENI. V lost 3 bases to trimming and J lost 13 bases, with 15 bases between them. The CDR3 DNA reads as TGTGCCAGCTCACCGGACTCCCCTTCGGTCACCTTC. Translated: CASSPDSPSVTF.

This clone was found once. The chain has TRBV5-1 and TRBJ2-5, with a tentative D call TRBD1 (6 bases). Germline loops: CDR1 SGHRS, CDR2 YFSETQ. V was trimmed by 0 bases and J by 0 bases, leaving 12 bases between them. The CDR3 has 16 residues. The CDR3 spells CASSLEGGPYQETQYF. The CDR3 region has the DNA TGCGCCAGCAGCTTGGAAGGGGGTCCGTACCAAGAGACCCAGTACTTC.

The J gene is TRBJ1-2, the V gene TRBV14; TRBD1 agrees at 9 bases. J lost 8 bases, V lost 4 bases, and 8 bases had no gene match. The CDR3 is made up of 14 amino acids. The germline gives CDR1 SGHDN, CDR2 FVKESK. This CDR3 reads CASSLTQGAKGYTF. The CDR3 region has the DNA TGTGCCAGCAGCCTAACACAGGGGGCTAAAGGCTACACCTTC.

V gene TRBV7-2 combines with J gene TRBJ1-4; D not resolved. The CDR3 consists of 15 residues. Germline CDR1 and CDR2: SGHTA and FQGNSA. V lost 5 bases and J lost 5, with 15 bases in between. The CDR3 nucleotides read TGTGCCAGCAGCAACTATGCCATCCCCAATGAAAAACTGTTTTTT. It translates to CASSNYAIPNEKLFF.

The table lists this clone with a count of one. The gene calls are TRBV7-9 and TRBJ2-7; tentatively, D is TRBD2 (5 bases). V dropped 2 bases and J dropped 0 bases, with 17 bases sitting between them. Germline V gene lookup returns CDR1 SEHNR and CDR2 FQNEAQ (reference sequence). CDR3 length: 17 amino acids. The CDR3, as DNA: TGTGCCAGCAGCTTAAGTGATGGCGGGCCCAGCTCCTACGAGCAGTACGTC. Its translation is CASSLSDGGPSSYEQYV.

V gene TRBV9 combines with J gene TRBJ2-5; 13 bases fit TRBD2. V dropped 0 bases and J dropped 2; count of bases not matched to a gene: 1. Germline CDR1 and CDR2: SGDLS and YYNGEE. There are 16 residues in the CDR3. The CDR3 here is CASSVGTSGGQETQYF. The DNA for the CDR3 is TGTGCCAGCAGCGTAGGGACTAGCGGGGGACAAGAGACCCAGTACTTC. Drawing the rest from reference TRBV9 and TRBJ2-5, the complete variable domain is DSGVTQTPKHLITATGQRVTLRCSPRSGDLSVYWYQQSLDQGLQFLIQYYNGEERAKGNILERFSAQQFPDLHSELNLSSLELGDSALYFCASSVGTSGGQETQYFGPGTRLLVL.

The rearrangement joins TRBV7-2 to TRBJ1-2; D unclear. Germline CDR1 and CDR2: SGHTA and FQGNSA. V was pared by 1 base and J by 4 bases, with 13 bases between. The CDR3 consists of 15 residues. CDR3: CASSLELSPAYGYTF. The CDR3 DNA reads as TGTGCCAGCAGCTTAGAACTCTCCCCCGCCTATGGCTACACCTTC.

This chain uses TRBV7-8 with TRBJ1-4; no clear D gene. Germline-derived CDR1 and CDR2 are SGHVS and FQNEAQ. This CDR3 comprises 18 residues. Trimming removed 1 base at V and 0 bases at J, with 15 bases between. CDR3 protein: CASSLVPGLRATNEKLFF. The DNA of the CDR3 is TGTGCCAGCAGCTTAGTGCCAGGACTCAGAGCAACTAATGAAAAACTGTTTTTT.

J is TRBJ1-3 and V is TRBV7-6; D gene ambiguous. The length of the CDR3 is 14 residues. The germline gives CDR1 SGHVS, CDR2 FNYEAQ. Trimming took off 0 bases at V and 4 bases at J, with 7 bases between the two ends. In DNA, the CDR3 is TGTGCCAGCAGCTTAGCAAGAGGAGGAAACACCATATATTTT. It specifies CASSLARGGNTIYF.

The chain employs TRBV19 and TRBJ2-7; 9 bases line up with TRBD1. V was pared by 5 bases and J by 4 bases, with 3 bases of the junction left unmatched. The CDR3 runs 13 residues. The germline gives CDR1 LNHDA, CDR2 SQIVND (reference sequence). The CDR3 DNA reads TGTGCCAGTAGTCCGACAGGGGGGTACGAGCAGTACTTC. This translates into CASSPTGGYEQYF.

V is TRBV21-1 and J is TRBJ1-5; the D call in the table, TRBD1, was not verified against the DNA. TRBV21-1 is described as a pseudogene. The CDR3 extends over 16 amino acids. The CDR3 nucleotides read TGTGCCAGCAGCAAAGATAGCCAGGGAAGGACTCAGCCCCAGCATTTT. Translation gives CASSKDSQGRTQPQHF.

The chain recombines TRBV2 with TRBJ1-2, with D possibly being TRBD1 (6 bases). Trimming took off 5 bases at V and 6 bases at J, with 22 bases between the two ends. The CDR3 is 16 amino acids. CDR1 is SNHLY and CDR2 is FYNNEI in the germline V gene. The CDR3: CASSTSGTSKGDGYTF. CDR3 sequence (DNA): TGTGCCAGCAGTACCTCCGGGACCTCTAAGGGGGATGGCTACACCTTC. The whole variable domain, remainder taken from reference TRBV2 and TRBJ1-2, is EPEVTQTPSHQVTQMGQEVILRCVPISNHLYFYWYRQILGQKVEFLVSFYNNEISEKSEIFDDQFSVERPDGSNFTLKIRSTKLEDSAMYFCASSTSGTSKGDGYTFGSGTRLTVV.

J is TRBJ2-5 and V is TRBV4-1, with a possible D match to TRBD2 (7 bases). This CDR3 is 15 amino acids long. Between the trimmed V and J ends, which lost 3 bases and 1 base, there was a span of 12 bases. Germline CDR1 is MGHRA and CDR2 is YSYEKL. In nucleotides, the CDR3 is TGCGCCAGCAGCCATGGGCGGGGGCTCCAAGAGACCCAGTACTTC. Amino acids: CASSHGRGLQETQYF.

The chain couples TRBV18 to TRBJ2-3, with TRBD1 matching over 11 bases. This CDR3 has 14 amino acids. CDR1 and CDR2 (germline): KGHSH, LQKENI. The trim removed 4 bases at V and 4 bases at J, leaving 1 base unmatched. The CDR3 DNA sequence: TGTGCCAGCTCACAGGGACAGGGGGCAGATACGCAGTATTTT. Translating gives CASSQGQGADTQYF.

The V and J genes are TRBV7-9 and TRBJ2-3, with TRBD2 matching 11 bases. V was clipped by 8 bases and J by 0 bases; unmatched bases: 4. Germline V gene data show CDR1 as SEHNR and CDR2 as FQNEAQ (reference sequence). This CDR3 has 15 residues. The CDR3 DNA sequence: TGTGCCAGCGCTAGCGGGGGGTCGAGCACAGATACGCAGTATTTT. This gives the protein CASASGGSSTDTQYF.

This chain uses TRBV28 with TRBJ1-1, with 8 positions matching TRBD1. CDR1 and CDR2 from the germline V gene are MDHEN and SYDVKM. This CDR3 comprises 14 residues. The junction had 9 bases not matched to a gene; V was cut back by 5 bases and J by 7 bases. CDR3 region: CASSTSRTGSEAFF. The CDR3 region has the DNA TGTGCCAGCAGTACCTCACGGACAGGGAGTGAAGCTTTCTTT.

This clone appeared many times. J is TRBJ2-1 and V is TRBV27, with 9 positions matching TRBD1. V shed 6 bases, J shed 3 bases, and the junction held 6 bases outside the gene matches. The germline gives CDR1 MNHEY, CDR2 SMNVEV (reference sequence). This CDR3 comprises 15 residues. The CDR3 region has the DNA TGTGCCAGCAGAGATGGGACAGGGTTCTACAATGAGCAGTTCTTC. Translating gives CASRDGTGFYNEQFF.

The V call is TRBV5-5, the J call TRBJ1-2; perhaps TRBD1 as D (6 bases). Germline V gene data show CDR1 as SGHKS and CDR2 as YYEKEE (reference sequence). The CDR3 sequence is 13 residues long. V lost 2 bases, J lost 4 bases, and 9 bases lay in between. CDR3 loop: CASSLGTRYGYTF. As DNA, the CDR3 is TGTGCCAGCAGCTTAGGGACACGCTATGGCTACACCTTC.

The chain employs TRBV6-5 and TRBJ1-1, with D possibly matching TRBD1 (5 bases). CDR3 length: 15 residues. The germline V gene has CDR1 MNHEY and CDR2 SVGAGI. Trimming shortened V by 0 bases and J by 1 base, and 9 bases separated the two germline ends. The DNA for the CDR3 is TGTGCCAGCAGTTACTCGAGGCAGGGGAACACTGAAGCTTTCTTT. It codes for CASSYSRQGNTEAFF.

The gene calls are TRBV5-6 and TRBJ1-2; D is undetermined. The CDR3 totals 16 residues. The germline gives CDR1 SGHDT, CDR2 YYEEEE. Trimming stripped 0 bases from V and 2 bases from J, with 14 bases between. The CDR3, as DNA: TGTGCCAGCAGCTTGGTGTCAGGAGGAGGGAACTATGGCTACACCTTC. This gives the protein CASSLVSGGGNYGYTF.

The J gene is TRBJ1-3, the V gene TRBV28; no definite D call. Germline V CDR1 and CDR2: MDHEN, SYDVKM. This CDR3 has 13 residues. V was pared by 8 bases and J by 0 bases, with 8 bases between. Written as DNA, the CDR3 is TGTGCCAGCCGACTATACTCTGGAAACACCATATATTTT. It is translated as CASRLYSGNTIYF.